Below are 12 T cell receptor beta chains sequenced from a single sample in a study of shared T cell receptors in the human thymus. Method: immunoSEQ multiplex PCR; TCRdb's copy keeps in-frame clones and lacks some. The data hold some 700,000 clones, with 80% to 90% observed a single time. The data were also submitted as part of a second study, on human thymus T cells.

Sample: thymocytes. The receptors here all came from a girl less than two years old with a congenital heart defect.

The chain joins TRBV12-5 to TRBJ1-3, with 8 positions matching TRBD1. CDR3 length equals 17 residues. CDR1 LGHNT and CDR2 FRNRAP come from the germline V gene. Losses at the gene ends were 10 bases for V and 0 bases for J; bases not matched to a gene: 14. CDR3 bases: TGTGCTATTATGACCGGGACAGGAGGAGGCTCTGGAAACACCATATATTTT. Its translation is CAIMTGTGGGSGNTIYF.

V usage is TRBV9 and J usage is TRBJ2-2, with 13 bases fitting TRBD2. The CDR3 runs 18 residues. V dropped 3 bases and J dropped 3; count of bases not matched to a gene: 8. Germline V gene lookup returns CDR1 SGDLS and CDR2 YYNGEE. The CDR3: CASSATSGGAPHTGELFF. DNA of the CDR3: TGTGCCAGCAGCGCTACTAGCGGGGGGGCCCCGCACACCGGGGAGCTGTTTTTT.

The rearrangement joins TRBV2 to TRBJ1-5, with D maybe TRBD1 (5 bases). Germline V gives CDR1 SNHLY, CDR2 FYNNEI. V was clipped by 5 bases and J by 4 bases, with 18 bases between them. The CDR3 is 16 amino acids. The CDR3 loop is CASSWGLTTENQPQHF. CDR3 nucleotides: TGTGCCAGCAGTTGGGGACTAACCACCGAAAATCAGCCCCAGCATTTT.

The chain recombines TRBV5-4 with TRBJ2-1; TRBD2 matches 10 bases. CDR3 length: 18 amino acids. V shed 0 bases and J 0 bases; nucleotides not matched to a gene: 6. Germline CDR1 SGHNT, CDR2 YYREEE (reference sequence). The DNA of the CDR3 is TGTGCCAGCAGCTTGGAGCTAGCGGGGGCAGACTCCTACAATGAGCAGTTCTTC. Translation gives CASSLELAGADSYNEQFF.

V gene TRBV10-3 combines with J gene TRBJ1-1; TRBD1 is a possible D gene (6 bases). From germline, CDR1 is ENHRY and CDR2 SYGVKD. The CDR3 spans 14 residues. The V and J ends lost 2 bases and 8 bases respectively, with 15 bases between them. For the CDR3, the DNA is TGTGCCATCAGTGAGCCCTCCTTGGACAGAGAAGCTTTCTTT. It yields the protein CAISEPSLDREAFF.

V usage is TRBV14 and J usage is TRBJ2-1, with D uncertain. The germline V gene encodes CDR1 SGHDN and CDR2 FVKESK. Trimming stripped 3 bases from V and 10 bases from J, with 10 bases between. The CDR3 spans 12 residues. The CDR3 sequence is CASSHGGLEQFF. The CDR3 bases are TGTGCCAGCAGCCATGGTGGGCTCGAGCAGTTCTTC.

V and J are TRBV5-1 and TRBJ2-3, with 8 bases identical to TRBD2. The J segment lost 0 bases and the V segment lost 0 bases, leaving 3 bases of the junction unmatched. Germline V CDR1 and CDR2: SGHRS, YFSETQ. The CDR3 has 16 amino acids. CDR3 amino acids: CASSLGPSGSTDTQYF. For the CDR3, the DNA is TGCGCCAGCAGCTTGGGGCCTAGCGGGAGCACAGATACGCAGTATTTT.

This chain links TRBV11-2 with TRBJ2-7, with a tentative D call TRBD2 (6 bases). The length of the CDR3 is 18 residues. Trimming removed 5 bases from V and 2 bases from J, with 25 bases in between. CDR1 SGHAT and CDR2 FQNNGV come from the germline V gene. The CDR3, as DNA: TGTGCCAGCAGCACACGGACTATGGAACAGGCCGTACCCTACGAGCAGTACTTC. This codes for CASSTRTMEQAVPYEQYF.

The chain is built from TRBV10-1 and TRBJ2-3, with TRBD1 as a possible D gene (6 bases). V shed 2 bases and J shed 0 bases, with 18 bases lying between them. Germline values: CDR1 WNHNN, CDR2 SYGVQD (reference sequence). This CDR3 has 18 residues. The CDR3 DNA reads TGCGCCAGCAGTGAGACAACGACAGGCACTCGCAGCACAGATACGCAGTATTTT. Translating it yields CASSETTTGTRSTDTQYF.

This clone was counted only a few times. The genes are TRBV14 and TRBJ2-7, with TRBD1 matching over 9 bases. Germline V CDR1 and CDR2: SGHDN, FVKESK. There are 18 residues in the CDR3. Trimming removed 2 bases from V and 0 bases from J; junction bases left unmatched: 11. For the CDR3, the DNA is TGTGCCAGCAGCCAACCGGGACAGGGAGAATCCGGCTCCTACGAGCAGTACTTC. It encodes CASSQPGQGESGSYEQYF. Full variable domain (outside the CDR3, taken from reference TRBV14 and TRBJ2-7): EAGVTQFPSHSVIEKGQTVTLRCDPISGHDNLYWYRRVMGKEIKFLLHFVKESKQDESGMPNNRFLAERTGGTYSTLKVQPAELEDSGVYFCASSQPGQGESGSYEQYFGPGTRLTVT.

The table lists this clone with a count of one. This chain connects TRBV7-2 to TRBJ1-5; perhaps TRBD1 as D (5 bases). The germline V gene has CDR1 SGHTA and CDR2 FQGNSA. This CDR3 contains 16 residues. Trimming shortened V by 5 bases and J by 5 bases, and 19 bases separated the two germline ends. CDR3 residues: CASSPPGRARDQPQHF. Here the CDR3 DNA reads TGTGCCAGCAGCCCCCCGGGCCGGGCCAGGGATCAGCCCCAGCATTTT.

This clone was counted a few times. This chain joins TRBV20-1 and TRBJ1-5; D is undetermined. Looked up from germline, CDR1 is DFQATT and CDR2 is SNEGSKA (reference sequence). The CDR3 extends over 10 amino acids. Trimming removed 7 bases at V and 6 bases at J, with 7 bases between. CDR3 residues: CSGGGQPQHF. CDR3 bases: TGCAGTGGAGGTGGTCAGCCCCAGCATTTT.